This T cell receptor beta chain was documented in a study of T cells in Graves' hyperthyroidism and ophthalmopathy. Study-wide results and caveats: In validation, the model predicted ophthalmopathy. These predictions came a median roughly six months before onset. Appearing also in blood were most of the thyroid clonotypes expanded above 0.001.

TCR beta CDR3 sequences were amplified from RNA transcripts. Using the HTBI primer set, a first-round RT-PCR was run on the TCR CDR3. TCRdb reanalysed the multiplex PCR reads using MiXCR and keeps one entry per CDR3 protein. The sample gives 540,000 or so distinct CDR3 sequences, approximately 44% of which show up once; 15% to 20% is in the top ten. Germline CDR1 is ENHRY and CDR2 is SYGVKD. V lost 4 bases to trimming and J lost 5 bases; unmatched junction nucleotides: 14. The CDR3 has 18 amino acids. A patient was excluded if there was uncontrolled infection, other autoimmune disease, pregnancy or lactation. Based on clinical symptoms, serum thyroxine and TRAb, thyroid ultrasound and orbital computed tomography, diagnoses were reached. A remark on this clonotype: Its antigen is unknown.

The chain employs TRBV10-3 and TRBJ1-5, with 10 bases identical to TRBD1. The sample comprised peripheral blood or thyroid tissue (not recorded which). This clonotype originated in an adult woman with Graves' disease, either hyperthyroidism or ophthalmopathy (not recorded which). The CDR3 region has the DNA TGTGCCATCAGTGCTTTGAGGGGCAGGACAGGGGGTTATCAGCCCCAGCATTTT. Translation: CAISALRGRTGGYQPQHF.